The clone carrying this TCR beta chain was detected many times. Exclusion followed for patients with uncontrolled infection, other autoimmune disease, pregnancy or lactation. Based on clinical symptoms, serum thyroxine and TRAb, thyroid ultrasound and orbital computed tomography, diagnoses were reached. The data originate from a study of T cells in Graves' hyperthyroidism and ophthalmopathy. For the study at large: Peripheral blood was drawn at first diagnosis, prior to all treatment.

Using RNA transcripts as the source, TCR beta CDR3 regions were amplified. First-round RT-PCR of the TCR CDR3 relied on the HTBI primer set. One entry per CDR3 protein, called by TCRdb with MiXCR from the multiplex PCR reads. The sample consists of fewer than 350,000 distinct CDR3 sequences, over 15% of them appearing once. The CDR3 covers 12 residues. CDR1 is DFQATT and CDR2 is SNEGSKA in the germline V gene (reference sequence). V was cut by 5 bases and J by 6 bases, with 13 bases left in between. The J gene is TRBJ1-1, the V gene TRBV20-1; possibly TRBD1 for D (6 bases). This clonotype was obtained from a woman in her thirties or forties with Graves' ophthalmopathy. The sample comprised blood. In DNA, the CDR3 is TGCAGTGCTCCCTACAGGGACCCTGAAGCTTTCTTT. It encodes CSAPYRDPEAFF.